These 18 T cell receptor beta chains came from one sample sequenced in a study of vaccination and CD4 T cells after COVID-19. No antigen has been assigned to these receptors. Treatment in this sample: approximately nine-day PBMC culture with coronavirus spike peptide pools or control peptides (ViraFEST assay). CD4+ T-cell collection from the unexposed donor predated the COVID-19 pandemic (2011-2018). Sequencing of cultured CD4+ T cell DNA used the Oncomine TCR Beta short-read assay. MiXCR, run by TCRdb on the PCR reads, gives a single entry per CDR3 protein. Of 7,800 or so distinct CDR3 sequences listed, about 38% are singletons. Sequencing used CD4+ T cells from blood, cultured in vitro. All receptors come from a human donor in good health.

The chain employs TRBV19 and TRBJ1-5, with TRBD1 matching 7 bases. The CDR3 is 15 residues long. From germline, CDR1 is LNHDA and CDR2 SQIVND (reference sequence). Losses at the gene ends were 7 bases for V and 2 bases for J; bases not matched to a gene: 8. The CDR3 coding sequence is TGTGCCAGTAAGTCGTGGCAGGGGGGCAATCAGCCCCAGCATTTT. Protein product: CASKSWQGGNQPQHF.

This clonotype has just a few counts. CDR3 sequence reads: CASSDRGNQPQHF. CDR3 sequence (DNA): TGCGCCAGCAGTGATCGGGGGAATCAGCCCCAGCATTTT. The V and J genes are TRBV10-1 and TRBJ1-5, with D maybe TRBD1 (5 bases). Germline CDR1 reads WNHNN; CDR2 reads SYGVQD (reference sequence). Deletions cut 3 bases from V and 4 bases from J, with 7 bases between. CDR3 size: 13 residues.

CDR3 region: CASSLILAGNEQFF. DNA of the CDR3: TGTGCCAGCAGCTTAATACTAGCGGGGAATGAGCAGTTCTTC. The V and J genes are TRBV7-9 and TRBJ2-1; 10 positions match TRBD2. Germline CDR1 is SEHNR and CDR2 is FQNEAQ (reference sequence). This CDR3 has 14 amino acids. With V trimmed by 2 bases and J by 7 bases, 2 bases remained unmatched.

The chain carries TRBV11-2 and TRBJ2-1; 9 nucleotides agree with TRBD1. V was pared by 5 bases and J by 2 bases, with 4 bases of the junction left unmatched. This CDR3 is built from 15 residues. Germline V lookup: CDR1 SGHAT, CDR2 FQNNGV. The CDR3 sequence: CASSMTGGTYNEQFF. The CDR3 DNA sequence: TGTGCCAGCAGCATGACAGGGGGGACCTACAATGAGCAGTTCTTC.

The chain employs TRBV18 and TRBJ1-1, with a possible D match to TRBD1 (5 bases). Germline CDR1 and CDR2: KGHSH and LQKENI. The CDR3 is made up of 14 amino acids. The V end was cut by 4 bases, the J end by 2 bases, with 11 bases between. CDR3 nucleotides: TGTGCCAGCTCACTAGAGGACATTAACACTGAAGCTTTCTTT. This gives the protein CASSLEDINTEAFF. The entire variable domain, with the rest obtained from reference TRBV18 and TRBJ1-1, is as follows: NAGVMQNPRHLVRRRGQEARLRCSPMKGHSHVYWYRQLPEEGLKFMVYLQKENIIDESGMPKERFSAEFPKEGPSILRIQQVVRGDSAAYFCASSLEDINTEAFFGQGTRLTVV.

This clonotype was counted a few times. In DNA form, the CDR3 reads TGTGCCAGCGAAGGACAGGTCCCTAACTATGGCTACACCTTC. Its translation: CASEGQVPNYGYTF. The chain uses TRBV21-1 and TRBJ1-2; the D call in the table, TRBD1, was not verified against the DNA. TRBV21-1 constitutes a pseudogene. The CDR3 has 14 amino acids.

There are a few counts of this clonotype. The CDR3, as DNA: TGTGCCACCAGTGACTCGGACAGAAGTTCGGATACGCAGTATTTT. Protein sequence: CATSDSDRSSDTQYF. This chain joins TRBV24-1 and TRBJ2-3; TRBD1 is a possible D gene (6 bases). The CDR3 totals 15 residues. Deletions cut 4 bases from V and 6 bases from J, with 16 bases between. The germline CDR1 and CDR2 sequences are KGHDR and SFDVKD.

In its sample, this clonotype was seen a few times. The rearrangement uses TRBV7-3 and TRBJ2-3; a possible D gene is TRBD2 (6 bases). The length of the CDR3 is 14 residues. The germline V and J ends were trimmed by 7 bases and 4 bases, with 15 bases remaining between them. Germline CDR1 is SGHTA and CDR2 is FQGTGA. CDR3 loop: CASTLGRGPDTQYF. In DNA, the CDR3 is TGTGCCAGCACGCTTGGGCGGGGCCCAGATACGCAGTATTTT.

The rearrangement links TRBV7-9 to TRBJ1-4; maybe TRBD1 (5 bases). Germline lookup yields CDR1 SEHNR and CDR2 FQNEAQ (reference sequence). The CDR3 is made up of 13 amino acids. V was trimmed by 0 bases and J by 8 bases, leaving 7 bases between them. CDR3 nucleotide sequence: TGTGCCAGCAGCTTAGCTTGGGACGAAAAACTGTTTTTT. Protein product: CASSLAWDEKLFF.

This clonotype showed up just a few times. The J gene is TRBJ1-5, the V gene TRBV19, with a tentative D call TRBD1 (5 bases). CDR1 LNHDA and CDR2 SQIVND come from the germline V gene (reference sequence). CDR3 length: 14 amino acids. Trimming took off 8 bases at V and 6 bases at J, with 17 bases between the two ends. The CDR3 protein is CASSNRPEGQPQHF. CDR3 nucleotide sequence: TGTGCCAGTTCCAACAGGCCGGAAGGTCAGCCCCAGCATTTT.

DNA for the CDR3: TGTGCCAGCAGCTTACGGGACAGAGGATCCAACACTGAAGCTTTCTTT. This sequence encodes CASSLRDRGSNTEAFF. V and J are TRBV7-8 and TRBJ1-1; 7 bases line up with TRBD1. Germline V gene lookup returns CDR1 SGHVS and CDR2 FQNEAQ. After removal of 2 bases from V and 2 bases from J, the junction contained 8 bases not matched to a gene. This CDR3 is built from 16 residues.

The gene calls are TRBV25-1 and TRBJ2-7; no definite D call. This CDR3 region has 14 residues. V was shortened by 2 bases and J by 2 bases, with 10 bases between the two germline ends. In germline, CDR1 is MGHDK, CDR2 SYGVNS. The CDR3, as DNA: TGTGCCAGCAGTGAAGAAGACGGTGCCTACGAGCAGTACTTC. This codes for CASSEEDGAYEQYF.

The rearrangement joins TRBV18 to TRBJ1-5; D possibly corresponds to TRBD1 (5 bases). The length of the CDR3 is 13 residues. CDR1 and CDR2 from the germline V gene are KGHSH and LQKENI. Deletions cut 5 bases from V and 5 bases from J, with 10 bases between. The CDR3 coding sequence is TGTGCCAGCTCAACGGACATCCATCAGCCCCAGCATTTT. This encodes CASSTDIHQPQHF.

The CDR3: CASSEEEGGRVSSYNEQFF. The CDR3 DNA is TGTGCCAGCAGTGAAGAGGAGGGGGGACGCGTTAGCTCCTACAATGAGCAGTTCTTC. The V and J genes are TRBV6-1 and TRBJ2-1; D is perhaps TRBD1 or TRBD2 (6 bases each). With 1 base removed from V and 0 bases from J, the gap between germline ends came to 19 bases. Looked up from germline, CDR1 is MNHNS and CDR2 is SASEGT. The CDR3 extends over 19 amino acids.

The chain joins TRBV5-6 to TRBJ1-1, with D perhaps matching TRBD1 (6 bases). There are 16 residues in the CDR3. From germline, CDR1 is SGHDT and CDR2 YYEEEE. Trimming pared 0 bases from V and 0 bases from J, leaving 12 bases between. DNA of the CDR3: TGTGCCAGCAGCTTGGGGGCAGGGGCCATGAACACTGAAGCTTTCTTT. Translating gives CASSLGAGAMNTEAFF.

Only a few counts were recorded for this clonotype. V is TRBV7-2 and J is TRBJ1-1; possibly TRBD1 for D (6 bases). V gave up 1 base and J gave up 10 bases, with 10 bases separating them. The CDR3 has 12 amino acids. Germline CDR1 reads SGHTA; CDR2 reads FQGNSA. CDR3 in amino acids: CASSLGRGLAFF. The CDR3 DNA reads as TGTGCCAGCAGCTTAGGGAGGGGGTTAGCTTTCTTT.

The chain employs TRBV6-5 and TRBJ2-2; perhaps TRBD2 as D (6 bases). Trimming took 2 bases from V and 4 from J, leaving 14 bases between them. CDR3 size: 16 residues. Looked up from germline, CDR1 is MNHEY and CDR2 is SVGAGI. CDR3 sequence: CASSYKRDGGTGELFF. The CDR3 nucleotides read TGTGCCAGCAGTTACAAACGCGACGGGGGCACCGGGGAGCTGTTTTTT.

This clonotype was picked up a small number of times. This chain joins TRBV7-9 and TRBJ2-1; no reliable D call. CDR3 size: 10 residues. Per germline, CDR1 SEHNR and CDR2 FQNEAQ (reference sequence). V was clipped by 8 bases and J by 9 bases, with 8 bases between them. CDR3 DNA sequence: TGTGCCAGCGCGAAGGGTGAGCAGTTCTTC. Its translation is CASAKGEQFF. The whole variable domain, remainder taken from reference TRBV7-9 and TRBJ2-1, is DTGVSQNPRHKITKRGQNVTFRCDPISEHNRLYWYRQTLGQGPEFLTYFQNEAQLEKSRLLSDRFSAERPKGSFSTLEIQRTEQGDSAMYLCASAKGEQFFGPGTRLTVL.